This TCR beta chain was identified during a study of T-cell memory formation after mild COVID-19. Study-wide background: TCR clusters showed largely donor specificity.

Germline V CDR1 and CDR2: SGHTA, FQGNSA. The CDR3 totals 16 residues. V was pared by 2 bases and J by 4 bases, with 15 bases between. Constant-segment primers served in 5'RACE that generated TCR alpha and TCR beta cDNA libraries bearing sample barcodes and UMIs. TCRdb recomputed calls from the 5' RACE reads with MiXCR, one row per CDR3 protein. The data contain about 39,000 distinct CDR3 sequences, 5% to 7% of them seen just once; the ten biggest clones take up under 0.9%. Notes on the study in general: Whereas later expanders leaned CD4+, clones contracting day 15 to 85 showed a balanced CD4/CD8 makeup. Those CD4+ clones that contracted were mainly in CM and EM (CD8+ ones in EMRA).

In this sample, this clonotype turned up many times. Its matching antigen is unknown. The sequencing sample was made of PBMCs or a T cell subset sorted from them (not recorded which). The chain joins TRBV7-2 to TRBJ2-1; the D gene is possibly TRBD1 (6 bases). The clonotype originates from an adult who had mild COVID-19 (a few samples of this study predate the infection). Cell type and time point are not known. The CDR3: CASSLLPRQAYNEQFF. The CDR3 DNA reads as TGTGCCAGCAGCTTATTACCCCGACAGGCTTACAATGAGCAGTTCTTC.